The entry below describes one T cell receptor (beta chain). Per the study methods: Reference gene primer amplification in the assay estimated nucleated cell counts. Clones were read by immunoSEQ multiplex PCR, and TCRdb kept only the in-frame ones, dropping some. V, J and clone size are those of that table, while D and trimming were read from the DNA. The table includes about 220,000 clones, 75% to 90% detected once. Patients in Seattle were enrolled during active infection, then followed longitudinally. The data derive from a study of blood T cell repertoires in COVID-19. The clonotype originates from a woman in her 70s with COVID-19, enrolled during active disease. What was sequenced was peripheral blood.

CDR3 coding DNA: TGCGCCAGCAGTAGGACTCCGGCGTCAAATGAAAAACTGTTTTTT. The encoded protein is CASSRTPASNEKLFF. The rearrangement uses TRBV4-1 and TRBJ1-4; no reliable D call. V lost 6 bases and J lost 5, with 16 bases in between. The germline gives CDR1 MGHRA, CDR2 YSYEKL. The length of the CDR3 is 15 residues.